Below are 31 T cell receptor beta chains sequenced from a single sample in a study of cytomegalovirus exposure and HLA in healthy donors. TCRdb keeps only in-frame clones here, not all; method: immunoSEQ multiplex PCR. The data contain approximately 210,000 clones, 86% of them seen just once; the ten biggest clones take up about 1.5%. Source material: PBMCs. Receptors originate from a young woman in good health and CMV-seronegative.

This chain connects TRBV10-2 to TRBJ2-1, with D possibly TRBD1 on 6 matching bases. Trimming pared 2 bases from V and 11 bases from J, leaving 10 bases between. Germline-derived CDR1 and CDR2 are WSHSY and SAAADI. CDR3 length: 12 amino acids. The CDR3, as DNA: TGCGCCAGCAGTGAGCAGGGGACCAAGCAGTTCTTC. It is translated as CASSEQGTKQFF.

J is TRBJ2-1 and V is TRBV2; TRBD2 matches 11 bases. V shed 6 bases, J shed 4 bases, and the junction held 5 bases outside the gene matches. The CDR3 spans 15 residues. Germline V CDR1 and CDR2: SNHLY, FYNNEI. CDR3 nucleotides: TGTGCCAGCAGGTTACTAGCGGGGGATTACAATGAGCAGTTCTTC. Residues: CASRLLAGDYNEQFF.

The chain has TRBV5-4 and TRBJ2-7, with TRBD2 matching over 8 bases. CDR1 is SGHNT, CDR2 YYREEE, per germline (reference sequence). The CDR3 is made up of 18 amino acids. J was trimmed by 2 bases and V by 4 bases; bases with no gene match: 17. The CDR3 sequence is CASSPASPGAGGTYEQYF. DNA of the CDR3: TGTGCCAGCAGCCCCGCATCCCCCGGGGCGGGGGGAACCTACGAGCAGTACTTC.

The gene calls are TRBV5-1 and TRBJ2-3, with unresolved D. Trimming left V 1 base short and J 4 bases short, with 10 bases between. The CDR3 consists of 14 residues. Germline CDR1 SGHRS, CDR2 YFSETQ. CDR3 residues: CASSLSVLPDTQYF. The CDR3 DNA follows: TGCGCCAGCAGCTTGTCGGTTCTCCCAGATACGCAGTATTTT.

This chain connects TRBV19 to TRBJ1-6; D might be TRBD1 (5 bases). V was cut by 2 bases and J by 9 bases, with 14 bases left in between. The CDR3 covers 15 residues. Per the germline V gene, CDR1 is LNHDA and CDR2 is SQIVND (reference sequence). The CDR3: CASSISQGGRSPLHF. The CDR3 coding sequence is TGTGCCAGTAGTATAAGTCAGGGCGGTCGTTCACCCCTCCACTTT.

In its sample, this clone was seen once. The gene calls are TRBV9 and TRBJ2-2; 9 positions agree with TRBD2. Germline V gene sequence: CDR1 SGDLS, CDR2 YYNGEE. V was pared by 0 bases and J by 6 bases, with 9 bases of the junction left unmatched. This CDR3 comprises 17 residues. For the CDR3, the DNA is TGTGCCAGCAGCGTAGCTGATAGCGGGAGTCTCGCCGGGGAGCTGTTTTTT. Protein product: CASSVADSGSLAGELFF.

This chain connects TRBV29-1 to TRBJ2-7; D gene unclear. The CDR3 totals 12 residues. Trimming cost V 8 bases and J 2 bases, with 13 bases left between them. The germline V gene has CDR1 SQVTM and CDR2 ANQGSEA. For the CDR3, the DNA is TGCAGCCTACGTACCGGTCCCTACGAGCAGTACTTC. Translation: CSLRTGPYEQYF.

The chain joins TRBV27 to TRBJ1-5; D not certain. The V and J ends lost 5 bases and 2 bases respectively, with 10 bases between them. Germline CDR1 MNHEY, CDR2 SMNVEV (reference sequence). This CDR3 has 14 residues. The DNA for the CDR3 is TGTGCCAGCAGTCCCCTCGGGGGCAATCAGCCCCAGCATTTT. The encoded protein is CASSPLGGNQPQHF.

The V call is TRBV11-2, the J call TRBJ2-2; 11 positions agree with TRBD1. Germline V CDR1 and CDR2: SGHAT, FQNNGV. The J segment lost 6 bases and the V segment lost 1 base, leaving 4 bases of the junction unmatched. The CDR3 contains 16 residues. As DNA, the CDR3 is TGTGCCAGCAGCTTAGGAGGGACAGGGGGGGCCGGGGAGCTGTTTTTT. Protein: CASSLGGTGGAGELFF.

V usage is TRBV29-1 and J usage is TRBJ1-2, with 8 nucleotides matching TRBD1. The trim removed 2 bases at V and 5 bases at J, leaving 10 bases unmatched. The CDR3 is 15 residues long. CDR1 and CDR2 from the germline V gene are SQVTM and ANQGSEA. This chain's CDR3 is CSVEFRGRGWYGYTF. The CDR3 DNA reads TGCAGCGTTGAATTCAGGGGGCGAGGGTGGTATGGCTACACCTTC.

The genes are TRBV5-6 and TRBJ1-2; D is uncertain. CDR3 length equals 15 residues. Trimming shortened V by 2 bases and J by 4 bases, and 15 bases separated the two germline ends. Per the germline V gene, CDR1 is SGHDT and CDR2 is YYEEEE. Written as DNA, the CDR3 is TGTGCCAGCAGCTTTAGGCTTCTACAGAGCTATGGCTACACCTTC. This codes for CASSFRLLQSYGYTF.

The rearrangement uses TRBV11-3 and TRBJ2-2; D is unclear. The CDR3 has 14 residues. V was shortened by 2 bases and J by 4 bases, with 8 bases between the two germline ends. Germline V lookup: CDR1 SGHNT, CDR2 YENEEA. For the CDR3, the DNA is TGTGCCAGCAGCTTACGCAGTCCCACCGGGGAGCTGTTTTTT. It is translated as CASSLRSPTGELFF.

CDR3 DNA: TGTGCCAGCTCACCTCGGACAAGGGGCAGCACAGATACGCAGTATTTT. Amino acids: CASSPRTRGSTDTQYF. The chain uses TRBV18 and TRBJ2-3; weak D call: TRBD1 (5 bases). V lost 3 bases to trimming and J lost 0 bases, with 13 bases between them. Germline CDR1 reads KGHSH; CDR2 reads LQKENI. This CDR3 spans 16 amino acids.

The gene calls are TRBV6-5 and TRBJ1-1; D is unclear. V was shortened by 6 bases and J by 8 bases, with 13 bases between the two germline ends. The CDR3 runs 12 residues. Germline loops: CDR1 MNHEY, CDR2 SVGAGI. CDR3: CASSRTGIEAFF. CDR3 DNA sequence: TGTGCCAGCAGCCGCACGGGGATCGAAGCTTTCTTT.

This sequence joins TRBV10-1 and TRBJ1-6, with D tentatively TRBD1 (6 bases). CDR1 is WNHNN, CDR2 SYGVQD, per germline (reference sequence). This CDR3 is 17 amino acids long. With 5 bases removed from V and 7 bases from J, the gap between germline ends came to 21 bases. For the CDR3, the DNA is TGCGCCAGCAGTCCGTCCACAGGGAAGGAAGGCAATTCACCCCTCCACTTT. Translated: CASSPSTGKEGNSPLHF.

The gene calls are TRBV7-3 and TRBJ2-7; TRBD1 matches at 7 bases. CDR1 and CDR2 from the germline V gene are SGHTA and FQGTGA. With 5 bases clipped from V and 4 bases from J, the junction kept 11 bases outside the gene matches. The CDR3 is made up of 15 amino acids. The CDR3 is CASSIGGQTPYEQYF. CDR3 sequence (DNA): TGTGCCAGCAGCATAGGGGGACAGACACCGTACGAGCAGTACTTC.

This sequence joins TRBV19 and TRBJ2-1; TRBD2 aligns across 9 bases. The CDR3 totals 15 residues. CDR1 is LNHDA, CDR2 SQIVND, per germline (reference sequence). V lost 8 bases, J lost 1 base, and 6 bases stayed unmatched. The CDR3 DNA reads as TGTGCCAGTGGTAGCGGGGGTATTTCCTACAATGAGCAGTTCTTC. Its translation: CASGSGGISYNEQFF.

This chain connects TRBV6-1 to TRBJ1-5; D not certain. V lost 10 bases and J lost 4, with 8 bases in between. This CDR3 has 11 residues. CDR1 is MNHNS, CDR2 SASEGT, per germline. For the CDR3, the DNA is TGTGCCACTTCGGGGAATCAGCCCCAGCATTTT. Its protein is CATSGNQPQHF.

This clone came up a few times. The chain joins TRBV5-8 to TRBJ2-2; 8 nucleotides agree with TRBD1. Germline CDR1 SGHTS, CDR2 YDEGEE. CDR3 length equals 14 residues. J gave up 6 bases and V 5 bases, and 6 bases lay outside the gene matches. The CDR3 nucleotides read TGTGCCAGCAGTTATCGACAGGGGTCCGGGGAGCTGTTTTTT. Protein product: CASSYRQGSGELFF.

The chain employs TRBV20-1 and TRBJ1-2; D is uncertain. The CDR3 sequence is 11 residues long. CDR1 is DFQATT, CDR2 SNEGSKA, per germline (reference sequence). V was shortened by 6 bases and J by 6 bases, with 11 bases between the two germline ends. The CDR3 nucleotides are TGCAGTGCCGCCCCGGTGGATGGCTACACCTTC. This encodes CSAAPVDGYTF.

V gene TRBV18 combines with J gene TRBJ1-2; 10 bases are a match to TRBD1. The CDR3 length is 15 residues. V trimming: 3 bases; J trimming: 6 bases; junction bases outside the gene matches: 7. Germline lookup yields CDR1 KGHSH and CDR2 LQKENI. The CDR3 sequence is CASSPRTGGGNGYTF. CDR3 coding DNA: TGTGCCAGCTCACCGAGGACAGGGGGAGGGAATGGCTACACCTTC.

The DNA of the CDR3 is TGTGCCAGTATGAGCATTGGTTACGAGCAGTACTTC. Protein: CASMSIGYEQYF. This rearrangement joins TRBV19 to TRBJ2-7; D remains ambiguous. Trimming removed 7 bases at V and 4 bases at J, with 11 bases between. Looked up from germline, CDR1 is LNHDA and CDR2 is SQIVND (reference sequence). There are 12 residues in the CDR3. The full variable domain, rest sourced from reference TRBV19 and TRBJ2-7, is DGGITQSPKYLFRKEGQNVTLSCEQNLNHDAMYWYRQDPGQGLRLIYYSQIVNDFQKGDIAEGYSVSREKKESFPLTVTSAQKNPTAFYLCASMSIGYEQYFGPGTRLTVT.

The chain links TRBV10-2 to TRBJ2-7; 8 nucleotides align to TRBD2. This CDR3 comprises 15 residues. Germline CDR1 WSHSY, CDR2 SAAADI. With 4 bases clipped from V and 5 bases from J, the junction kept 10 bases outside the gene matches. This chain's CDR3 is CASSAYRSGGHEQYF. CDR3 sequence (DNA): TGCGCCAGCAGTGCTTACCGAAGCGGGGGACACGAGCAGTACTTC.

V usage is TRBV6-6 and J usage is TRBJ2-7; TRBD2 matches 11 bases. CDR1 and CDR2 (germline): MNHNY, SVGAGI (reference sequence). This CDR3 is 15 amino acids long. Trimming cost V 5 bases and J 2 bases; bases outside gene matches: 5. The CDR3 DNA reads TGTGCCAGCAGTGCCCGGACTAGCGGGCCCTACGAGCAGTACTTC. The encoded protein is CASSARTSGPYEQYF.

The CDR3 nucleotides are TGTGCCAGCAGTTCTCGCGGGACAGGGGGTAATAATTCACCCCTCCACTTT. Translated: CASSSRGTGGNNSPLHF. This chain joins TRBV27 and TRBJ1-6; TRBD1 matches at 11 bases. This CDR3 is built from 17 residues. Trimming cost V 4 bases and J 5 bases; bases outside gene matches: 7. Germline-derived CDR1 and CDR2 are MNHEY and SMNVEV (reference sequence).

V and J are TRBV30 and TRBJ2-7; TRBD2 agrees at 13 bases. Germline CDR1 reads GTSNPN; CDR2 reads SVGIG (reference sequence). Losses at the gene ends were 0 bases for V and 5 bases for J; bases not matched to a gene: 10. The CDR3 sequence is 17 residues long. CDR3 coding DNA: TGTGCCTGGAGTGTAAGCGCCGGACTAGCGGGAGTCCACGAGCAGTACTTC. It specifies CAWSVSAGLAGVHEQYF.

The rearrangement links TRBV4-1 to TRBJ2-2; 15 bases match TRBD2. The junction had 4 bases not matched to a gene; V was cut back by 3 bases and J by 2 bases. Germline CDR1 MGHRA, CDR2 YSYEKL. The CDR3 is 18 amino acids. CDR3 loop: CASSQRTSGGGNTGELFF. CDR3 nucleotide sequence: TGCGCCAGCAGCCAGCGGACTAGCGGGGGGGGTAACACCGGGGAGCTGTTTTTT.

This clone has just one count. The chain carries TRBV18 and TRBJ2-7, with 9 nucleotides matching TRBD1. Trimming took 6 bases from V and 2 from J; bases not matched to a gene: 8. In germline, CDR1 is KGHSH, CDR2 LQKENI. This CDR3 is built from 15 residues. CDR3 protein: CASSHRDREPYEQYF. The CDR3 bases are TGTGCCAGCTCGCACCGGGACAGGGAGCCCTACGAGCAGTACTTC.

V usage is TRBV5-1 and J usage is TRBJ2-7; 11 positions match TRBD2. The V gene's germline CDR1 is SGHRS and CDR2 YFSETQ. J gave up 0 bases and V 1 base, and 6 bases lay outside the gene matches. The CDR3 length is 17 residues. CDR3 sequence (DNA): TGCGCCAGCAGCTTGCTAGCGGGGGGCCTGAGCTCCTACGAGCAGTACTTC. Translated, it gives CASSLLAGGLSSYEQYF.

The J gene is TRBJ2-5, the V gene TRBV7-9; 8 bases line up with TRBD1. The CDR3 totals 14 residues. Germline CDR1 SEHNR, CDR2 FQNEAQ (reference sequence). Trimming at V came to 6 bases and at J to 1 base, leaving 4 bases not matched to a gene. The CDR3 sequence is CASSKGQGQETQYF. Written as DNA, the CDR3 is TGTGCCAGCAGTAAAGGACAGGGCCAAGAGACCCAGTACTTC.

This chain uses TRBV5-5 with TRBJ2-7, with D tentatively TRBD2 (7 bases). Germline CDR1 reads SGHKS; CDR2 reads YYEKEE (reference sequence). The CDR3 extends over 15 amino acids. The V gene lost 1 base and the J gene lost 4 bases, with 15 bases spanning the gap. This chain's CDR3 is CASSLRGATLYEQYF. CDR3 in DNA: TGTGCCAGCAGCTTGCGGGGGGCCACGCTATACGAGCAGTACTTC. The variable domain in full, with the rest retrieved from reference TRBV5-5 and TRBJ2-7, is DAGVTQSPTHLIKTRGQQVTLRCSPISGHKSVSWYQQVLGQGPQFIFQYYEKEERGRGNFPDRFSARQFPNYSSELNVNALLLGDSALYLCASSLRGATLYEQYFGPGTRLTVT.